Each of the 23 T cell receptor beta chains below was sequenced from the same sample in a study of regulatory T cells in long-lasting Graves disease. Building of the TCR beta libraries involved iRepertoire HTBI primers and Arm-PCR of CDR3 regions. Each CDR3 protein is one row after TCRdb ran MiXCR on the multiplex PCR reads. The sample holds 700,000 or so distinct CDR3 sequences, about 32% seen once. Sample time point: persistent/refractory GD, antithyroid drugs over 5 years with positive TRAb. PBMCs were the source of the RNA used for TCR sequencing. The material sequenced was peripheral blood mononuclear cells (PBMCs), taken when the disease was refractory, from a patient treated with antithyroid drugs. The receptors were gathered from a female donor with Graves disease.

The chain uses TRBV11-2 and TRBJ2-1; unclear D gene. The ends were cut back, 4 bases at V and 5 bases at J, with 9 bases in the middle. The CDR3 loop spans 13 amino acids. CDR1 SGHAT and CDR2 FQNNGV come from the germline V gene. CDR3 nucleotides: TGTGCCAGCAGCTCCTCGAATAACAATGAGCAGTTCTTC. Translation gives CASSSSNNNEQFF.

This clonotype was seen at least ten times. The chain links TRBV28 to TRBJ1-2; tentative D call: TRBD1 (6 bases). The V end was cut by 4 bases, the J end by 3 bases, with 12 bases between. The length of the CDR3 is 14 residues. Germline lookup yields CDR1 MDHEN and CDR2 SYDVKM. The CDR3 here is CASSSPTGHYGYTF. DNA of the CDR3: TGTGCCAGCAGTTCACCGACAGGACACTATGGCTACACCTTC.

This clonotype was seen a handful of times. The rearrangement joins TRBV20-1 to TRBJ2-7; D uncertain. Trimming pared 1 base from V and 4 bases from J, leaving 11 bases between. The CDR3 covers 13 residues. Germline assignment: CDR1 DFQATT and CDR2 SNEGSKA (reference sequence). The CDR3 coding sequence is TGCAGTGCTAGAGCCCCCCCGGGTTACGAGCAGTACTTC. Amino acid sequence: CSARAPPGYEQYF.

The rearrangement uses TRBV20-1 and TRBJ1-5; D is perhaps TRBD1 (6 bases). The CDR3 contains 14 residues. V shed 3 bases and J shed 6 bases, with 15 bases lying between them. Germline V CDR1 and CDR2: DFQATT, SNEGSKA (reference sequence). The DNA of the CDR3 is TGCAGTGCTAGGTGGCAGGGGTTCTCTCAGCCCCAGCATTTT. Encoded protein: CSARWQGFSQPQHF.

This clonotype was counted only a few times. The chain carries TRBV6-2 or TRBV6-3 and TRBJ2-2, with TRBD2 matching over 11 bases. Germline V gene lookup returns CDR1 MNHEY and CDR2 SVGEGT. V shed 0 bases, J shed 8 bases, and the junction held 8 bases outside the gene matches. This CDR3 region has 17 residues. CDR3 loop: CASSYSWTSGLSGELFF. CDR3 nucleotide sequence: TGTGCCAGCAGTTACTCTTGGACTAGCGGGTTATCGGGGGAGCTGTTTTTT.

This clonotype was seen more than once but under ten times. The DNA for the CDR3 is TGTGCCAGTAGTAGGGGGACAGCAACTTATCAGCCCCAGCATTTT. It translates to CASSRGTATYQPQHF. This chain joins TRBV19 and TRBJ1-5, with 7 bases aligning to TRBD1. CDR1 is LNHDA and CDR2 is SQIVND in the germline V gene (reference sequence). V lost 4 bases and J lost 5; bases outside the gene matches: 8. This CDR3 comprises 15 residues.

As to this clonotype: A much bigger clone sits one base away, suggesting this may be a read error. The rearrangement uses TRBV6-5 and TRBJ2-7; maybe TRBD1 (6 bases). The CDR3 contains 19 residues. Germline V gene sequence: CDR1 MNHEY, CDR2 SVGAGI. In nucleotides, the CDR3 is TGTGCCAGCAGTTACTCGAAGGGACAACGTCTAGCAGCACGGCACGAGCGGTACTTC. Amino acids: CASSYSKGQRLAARHERYF.

This clonotype came up a few times. The J gene is TRBJ2-7, the V gene TRBV7-3, with TRBD2 as a possible D gene (5 bases). The V gene's germline CDR1 is SGHTA and CDR2 FQGTGA. The CDR3 has 14 amino acids. Trimming left V 5 bases short and J 3 bases short, with 14 bases between. This CDR3 is CASSPRAGVYEQYF. CDR3 DNA: TGTGCCAGCAGCCCAAGGGCCGGGGTCTACGAGCAGTACTTC.

This sequence joins TRBV20-1 and TRBJ1-1; no firm D call. The CDR3 extends over 13 amino acids. CDR1 is DFQATT, CDR2 SNEGSKA, per germline (reference sequence). Deletions cut 3 bases from V and 2 bases from J, with 10 bases between. CDR3 sequence reads: CSASFLVNTEAFF. The CDR3 nucleotides are TGCAGTGCTAGCTTCCTCGTCAACACTGAAGCTTTCTTT.

The chain combines TRBV2 with TRBJ1-1, with D unclear. Germline V gene data show CDR1 as SNHLY and CDR2 as FYNNEI. Trimming shortened V by 8 bases and J by 11 bases, and 15 bases separated the two germline ends. The CDR3 runs to 11 residues. The CDR3: CASRGKGSAFF. The CDR3 DNA reads TGTGCCAGCCGCGGAAAGGGTTCGGCTTTCTTT.

This clonotype was counted between two and nine times. V usage is TRBV15 and J usage is TRBJ1-5, with TRBD1 matching over 9 bases. The length of the CDR3 is 14 residues. From germline, CDR1 is LNHNV and CDR2 YYDKDF (reference sequence). With V trimmed by 4 bases and J by 9 bases, 7 bases remained unmatched. CDR3 amino acids: CATSTSGTGTPQHF. Written as DNA, the CDR3 is TGTGCCACCAGCACCTCCGGGACAGGGACGCCCCAGCATTTT.

The chain carries TRBV7-9 and TRBJ2-7; D unclear. There are 14 residues in the CDR3. Germline assignment: CDR1 SEHNR and CDR2 FQNEAQ (reference sequence). V lost 1 base, J lost 0 bases, and 7 bases lay in between. CDR3 protein: CASSLGALSYEQYF. The CDR3 DNA is TGTGCCAGCAGCTTAGGGGCCCTCTCCTACGAGCAGTACTTC.

The DNA for the CDR3 is TGTGCCAGCTCACCACTCGGGACCGCTGAAGCTTTCTTT. Translation gives CASSPLGTAEAFF. The J gene is TRBJ1-1, the V gene TRBV18, with D tentatively TRBD1 (5 bases). CDR1 and CDR2 (germline): KGHSH, LQKENI. The CDR3 extends over 13 amino acids. V lost 1 base to trimming and J lost 6 bases, with 9 bases between them.

This clonotype was seen at least ten times. The genes are TRBV2 and TRBJ1-6; D may be TRBD1 (5 bases). Germline assignment: CDR1 SNHLY and CDR2 FYNNEI. The ends were cut back, 6 bases at V and 15 bases at J, with 15 bases in the middle. This CDR3 is built from 12 residues. The CDR3 is CASRERGPGLHF. CDR3 sequence (DNA): TGTGCCAGCAGAGAAAGGGGACCTGGCCTCCACTTT. The full variable domain, completed using reference TRBV2 and TRBJ1-6, is EPEVTQTPSHQVTQMGQEVILRCVPISNHLYFYWYRQILGQKVEFLVSFYNNEISEKSEIFDDQFSVERPDGSNFTLKIRSTKLEDSAMYFCASRERGPGLHFGNGTRLTVT.

This clonotype was seen more than once but under ten times. The rearrangement uses TRBV3-1 and TRBJ1-2; D uncertain. CDR1 and CDR2 from the germline V gene are LGHDT and YNNKEL (reference sequence). The V end lost 3 bases, the J end lost 3 bases, and 8 bases lay between the germline ends. The CDR3 loop spans 13 amino acids. The CDR3 nucleotides read TGTGCCAGCAGCCACGGCCATTACTATGGCTACACCTTC. It is translated as CASSHGHYYGYTF.

V and J are TRBV12-3 or TRBV12-4 and TRBJ2-5, with 9 bases aligning to TRBD2. V was clipped by 6 bases and J by 5 bases; unmatched bases: 7. The CDR3 is 14 residues long. The DNA for the CDR3 is TGTGCCAGCAGCTCGGGACTAGCTTCGGAGACCCAGTACTTC. Its translation: CASSSGLASETQYF.

This clonotype showed up just a few times. The chain carries TRBV2 and TRBJ2-7; tentative D call: TRBD2 (5 bases). CDR1 and CDR2 (germline): SNHLY, FYNNEI. The V end lost 5 bases, the J end lost 2 bases, and 10 bases lay between the germline ends. This CDR3 comprises 13 residues. CDR3 nucleotides: TGTGCCAGCAGTCGGGATTTTGCCTACGAGCAGTACTTC. Protein sequence: CASSRDFAYEQYF.

This clonotype was found a few times. The chain combines TRBV28 with TRBJ1-4; D is unresolved. Trimming took 5 bases from V and 4 from J, leaving 14 bases between them. CDR3 size: 15 residues. CDR1 and CDR2 (germline): MDHEN, SYDVKM. The CDR3 sequence is CASSLPGSRNEKLFF. The DNA for the CDR3 is TGTGCCAGCAGTCTACCGGGGTCCCGTAATGAAAAACTGTTTTTT.

This clonotype appeared many times. Germline and junction disagree at one end, which may indicate a read error. V gene TRBV5-1 combines with J gene TRBJ1-1; weak D call: TRBD1 (5 bases). The CDR3 contains 13 residues. CDR1 is SGHRS and CDR2 is YFSETQ in the germline V gene. This CDR3 reads CASSLERGTEAFF. The CDR3 coding sequence is TGTGCCAGCAGCTTAGAAAGGGGTACTGAAGCTTTCTTT.

This clonotype was counted a few times. This chain connects TRBV7-3 to TRBJ1-2; tentative D call: TRBD1 (6 bases). This CDR3 is 15 amino acids long. Germline V lookup: CDR1 SGHTA, CDR2 FQGTGA. The ends were cut back, 5 bases at V and 6 bases at J, with 19 bases in the middle. CDR3 bases: TGTGCCAGCAGCCTCAACCCGGGGGCGAGGGATGGCTACACCTTC. This translates into CASSLNPGARDGYTF.

The table lists this clonotype with a few counts. V is TRBV18 and J is TRBJ2-5; 7 bases line up with TRBD2. The CDR3 loop spans 14 amino acids. Germline CDR1 is KGHSH and CDR2 is LQKENI. The junction had 3 bases not matched to a gene; V was cut back by 0 bases and J by 5 bases. CDR3 nucleotides: TGTGCCAGCTCACCACCTGGCGGGAGTGAGACCCAGTACTTC. This codes for CASSPPGGSETQYF.

On this clonotype: One end of the junction fails to match germline, which may point to a read error. The V call is TRBV29-1, the J call TRBJ2-7; TRBD2 matches 10 bases. Looked up from germline, CDR1 is SQVTM and CDR2 is ANQGSEA. This CDR3 has 14 amino acids. The CDR3 DNA reads as TGCAGCATTGAGGCTAGCGGGGGACTCTACGAGCAGTACTTC. Protein: CSIEASGGLYEQYF.

This clonotype was observed a handful of times. This chain joins TRBV30 and TRBJ1-1; 7 bases are shared with TRBD1. CDR1 GTSNPN and CDR2 SVGIG come from the germline V gene (reference sequence). The CDR3 totals 13 residues. J was trimmed by 4 bases and V by 4 bases; bases with no gene match: 6. CDR3 bases: TGTGCCTGGATCTGGACAGGAGGCACTGAAGCTTTCTTT. It is translated as CAWIWTGGTEAFF.